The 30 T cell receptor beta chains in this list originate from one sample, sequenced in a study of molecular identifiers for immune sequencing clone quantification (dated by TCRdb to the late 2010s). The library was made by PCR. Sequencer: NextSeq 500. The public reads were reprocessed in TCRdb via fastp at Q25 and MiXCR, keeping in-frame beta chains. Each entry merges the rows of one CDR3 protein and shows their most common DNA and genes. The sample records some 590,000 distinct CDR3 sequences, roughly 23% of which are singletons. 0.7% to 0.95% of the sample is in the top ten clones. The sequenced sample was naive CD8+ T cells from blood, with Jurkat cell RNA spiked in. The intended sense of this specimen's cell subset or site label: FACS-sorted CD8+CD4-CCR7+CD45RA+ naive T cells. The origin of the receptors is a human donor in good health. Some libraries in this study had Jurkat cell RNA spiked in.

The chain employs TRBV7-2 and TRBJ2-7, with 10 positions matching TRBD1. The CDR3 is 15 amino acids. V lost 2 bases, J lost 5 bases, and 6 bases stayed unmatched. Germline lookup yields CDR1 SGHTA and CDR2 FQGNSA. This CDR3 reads CASSLLVTGGDEQYF. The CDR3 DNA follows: TGTGCCAGCAGCTTACTGGTGACAGGGGGCGACGAGCAGTACTTC.

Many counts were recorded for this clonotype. The CDR3 loop reads CSARTANTDTQYF. The CDR3 region has the DNA TGCAGTGCAAGGACAGCTAACACAGATACGCAGTATTTT. The V call is TRBV20-1, the J call TRBJ2-3; D may be TRBD1 (6 bases). The CDR3 spans 13 residues. The V and J ends lost 6 bases and 2 bases respectively, with 12 bases between them. Per the germline V gene, CDR1 is DFQATT and CDR2 is SNEGSKA (reference sequence).

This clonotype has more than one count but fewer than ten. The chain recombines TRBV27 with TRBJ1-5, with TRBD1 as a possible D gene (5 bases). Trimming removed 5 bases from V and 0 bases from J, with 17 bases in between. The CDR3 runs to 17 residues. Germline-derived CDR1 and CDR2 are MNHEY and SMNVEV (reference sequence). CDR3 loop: CASSPSGTLYSNQPQHF. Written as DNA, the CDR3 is TGTGCCAGCAGTCCCTCCGGGACCCTTTATAGCAATCAGCCCCAGCATTTT.

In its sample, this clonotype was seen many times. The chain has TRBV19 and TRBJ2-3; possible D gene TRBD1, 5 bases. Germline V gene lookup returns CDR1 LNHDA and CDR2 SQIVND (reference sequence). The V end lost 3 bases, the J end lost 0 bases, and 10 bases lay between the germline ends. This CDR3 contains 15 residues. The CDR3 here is CASSMRKGSTDTQYF. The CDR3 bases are TGTGCCAGTAGTATGAGGAAGGGGAGCACAGATACGCAGTATTTT.

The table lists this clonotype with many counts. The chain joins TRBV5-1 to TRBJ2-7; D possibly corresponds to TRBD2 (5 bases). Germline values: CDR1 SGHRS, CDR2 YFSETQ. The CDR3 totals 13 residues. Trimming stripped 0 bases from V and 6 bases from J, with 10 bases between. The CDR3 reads CASSLEPGGEQYF. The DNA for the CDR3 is TGCGCCAGCAGCTTGGAGCCAGGAGGCGAGCAGTACTTC.

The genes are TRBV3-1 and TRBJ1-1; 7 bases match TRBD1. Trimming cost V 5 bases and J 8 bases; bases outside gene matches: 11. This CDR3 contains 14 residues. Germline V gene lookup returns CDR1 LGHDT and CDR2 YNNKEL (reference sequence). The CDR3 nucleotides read TGTGCCAGCAGCGTATCCTATGGGACAGAGGAAGCTTTCTTT. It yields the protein CASSVSYGTEEAFF.

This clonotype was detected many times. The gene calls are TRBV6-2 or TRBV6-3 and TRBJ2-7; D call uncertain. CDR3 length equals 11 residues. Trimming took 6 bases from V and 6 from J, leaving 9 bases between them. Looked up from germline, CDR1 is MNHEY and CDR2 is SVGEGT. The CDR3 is CASSWGGEQYF. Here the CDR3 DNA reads TGTGCCAGCAGCTGGGGTGGCGAGCAGTACTTC.

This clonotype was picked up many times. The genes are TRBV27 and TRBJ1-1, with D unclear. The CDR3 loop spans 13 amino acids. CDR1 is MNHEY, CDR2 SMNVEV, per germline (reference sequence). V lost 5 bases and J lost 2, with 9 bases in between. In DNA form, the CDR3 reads TGTGCCAGCAGTCCAAAGAGAAACACTGAAGCTTTCTTT. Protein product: CASSPKRNTEAFF.

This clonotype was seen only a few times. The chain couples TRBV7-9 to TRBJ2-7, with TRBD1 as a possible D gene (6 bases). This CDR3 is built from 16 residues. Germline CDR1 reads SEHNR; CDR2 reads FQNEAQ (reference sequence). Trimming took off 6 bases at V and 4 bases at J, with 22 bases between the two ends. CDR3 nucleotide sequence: TGTGCCAGCAGTCCACAGGGTAGGGGTATGGGATACGAGCAGTACTTC. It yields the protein CASSPQGRGMGYEQYF.

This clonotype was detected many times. CDR3: CASFSTVDEQYF. Written as DNA, the CDR3 is TGTGCCAGTTTCAGCACAGTTGATGAGCAGTACTTC. The chain links TRBV5-4 to TRBJ2-7, with D uncertain. There are 12 residues in the CDR3. Looked up from germline, CDR1 is SGHNT and CDR2 is YYREEE (reference sequence). V was shortened by 8 bases and J by 7 bases, with 16 bases between the two germline ends.

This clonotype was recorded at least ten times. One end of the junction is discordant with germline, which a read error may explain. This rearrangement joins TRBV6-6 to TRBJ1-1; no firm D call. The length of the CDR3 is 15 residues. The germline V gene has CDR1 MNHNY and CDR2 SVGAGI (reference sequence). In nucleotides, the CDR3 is TGTGCCAGCAGATACTCGCAGGATAAAAACACTGAAGCTTTCTTT. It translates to CASRYSQDKNTEAFF.

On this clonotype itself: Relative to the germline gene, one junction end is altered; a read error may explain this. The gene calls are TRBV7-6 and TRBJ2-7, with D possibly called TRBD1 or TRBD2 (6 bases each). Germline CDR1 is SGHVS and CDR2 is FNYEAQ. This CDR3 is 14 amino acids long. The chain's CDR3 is CASSSGATSCEQYF. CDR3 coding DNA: TGTGCCAGCAGCTCGGGGGCTACCTCCTGCGAGCAGTACTTC.

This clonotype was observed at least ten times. The CDR3 spells CASSSGTRDYTDTQYF. The CDR3 region has the DNA TGTGCCAGCAGCTCCGGGACTAGAGACTACACAGATACGCAGTATTTT. The rearrangement joins TRBV7-9 to TRBJ2-3; TRBD2 matches at 8 bases. The CDR3 loop spans 16 amino acids. The germline gives CDR1 SEHNR, CDR2 FQNEAQ (reference sequence). Losses at the gene ends were 4 bases for V and 2 bases for J; bases not matched to a gene: 8.

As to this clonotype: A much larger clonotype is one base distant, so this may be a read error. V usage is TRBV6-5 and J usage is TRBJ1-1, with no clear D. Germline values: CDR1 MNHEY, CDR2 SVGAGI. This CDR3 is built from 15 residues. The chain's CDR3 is CARSYGETWNTEAFF. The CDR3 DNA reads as TGTGCCCGCAGTTACGGGGAGACCTGGAACACTGAAGCTTTCTTT.

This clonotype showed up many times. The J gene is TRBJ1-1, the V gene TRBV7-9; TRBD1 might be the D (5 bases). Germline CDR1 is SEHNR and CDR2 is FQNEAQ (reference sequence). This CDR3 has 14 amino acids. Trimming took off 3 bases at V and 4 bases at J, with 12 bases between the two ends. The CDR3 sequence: CASSLGDEGTEAFF. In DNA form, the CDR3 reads TGTGCCAGCAGCTTGGGGGATGAGGGCACTGAAGCTTTCTTT. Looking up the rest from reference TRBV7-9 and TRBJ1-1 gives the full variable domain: DTGVSQNPRHKITKRGQNVTFRCDPISEHNRLYWYRQTLGQGPEFLTYFQNEAQLEKSRLLSDRFSAERPKGSFSTLEIQRTEQGDSAMYLCASSLGDEGTEAFFGQGTRLTVV.

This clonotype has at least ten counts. The CDR3 sequence: CSAMGVNTEAFF. CDR3 nucleotide sequence: TGCAGCGCAATGGGAGTGAACACTGAAGCTTTCTTT. The V call is TRBV29-1, the J call TRBJ1-1; no clear D gene. Deletions cut 7 bases from V and 0 bases from J, with 9 bases between. The germline V gene has CDR1 SQVTM and CDR2 ANQGSEA. The CDR3 totals 12 residues.

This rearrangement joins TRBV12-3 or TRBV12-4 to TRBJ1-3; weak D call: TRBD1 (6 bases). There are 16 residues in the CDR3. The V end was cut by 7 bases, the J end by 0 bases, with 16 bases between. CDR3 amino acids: CASNRPGHLSGNTIYF. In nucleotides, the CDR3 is TGTGCCAGCAACCGACCGGGACATCTCTCTGGAAACACCATATATTTT.

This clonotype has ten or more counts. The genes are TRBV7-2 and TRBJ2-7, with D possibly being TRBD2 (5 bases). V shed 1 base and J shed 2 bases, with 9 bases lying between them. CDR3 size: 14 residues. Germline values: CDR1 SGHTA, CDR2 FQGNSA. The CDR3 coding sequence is TGTGCCAGCAGCTTAGTGGCGGGTACCTACGAGCAGTACTTC. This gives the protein CASSLVAGTYEQYF.

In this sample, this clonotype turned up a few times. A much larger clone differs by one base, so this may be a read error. The chain's CDR3 is CASSLGSRAYVLTF. As DNA, the CDR3 is TGTGCCAGCAGCTTGGGGTCGAGGGCCTACGTCCTGACTTTC. V is TRBV5-6 and J is TRBJ2-6; perhaps TRBD2 as D (5 bases). Germline V gene sequence: CDR1 SGHDT, CDR2 YYEEEE. The CDR3 has 14 residues.

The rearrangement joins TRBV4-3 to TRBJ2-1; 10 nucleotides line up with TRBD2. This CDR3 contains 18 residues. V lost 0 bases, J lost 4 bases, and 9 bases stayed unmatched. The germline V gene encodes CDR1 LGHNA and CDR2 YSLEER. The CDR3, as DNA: TGCGCCAGCAGCCAAGATTCGCGACTAGCGGGTTTATACAATGAGCAGTTCTTC. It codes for CASSQDSRLAGLYNEQFF.

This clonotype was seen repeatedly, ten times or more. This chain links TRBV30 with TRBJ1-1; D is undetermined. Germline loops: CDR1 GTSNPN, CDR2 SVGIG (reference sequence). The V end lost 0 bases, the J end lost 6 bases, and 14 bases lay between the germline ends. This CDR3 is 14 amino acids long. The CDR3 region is CAWSVSGLGPEAFF. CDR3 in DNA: TGTGCCTGGAGTGTCTCCGGCCTGGGTCCTGAAGCTTTCTTT.

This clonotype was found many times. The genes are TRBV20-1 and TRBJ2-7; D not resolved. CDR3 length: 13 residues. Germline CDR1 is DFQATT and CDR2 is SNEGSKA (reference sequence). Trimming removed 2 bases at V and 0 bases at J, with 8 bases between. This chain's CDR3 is CSARRVYSYEQYF. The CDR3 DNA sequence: TGCAGTGCTAGACGTGTGTACTCCTACGAGCAGTACTTC.

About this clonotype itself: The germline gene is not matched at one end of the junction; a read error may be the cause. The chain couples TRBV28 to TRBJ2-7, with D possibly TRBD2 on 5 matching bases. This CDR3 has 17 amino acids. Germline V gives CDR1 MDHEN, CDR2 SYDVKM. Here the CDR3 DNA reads TGTGCCAGCAGTTTACCAGCCGTTAGCGCCAGCTCCTACGCGCAGTACTTC. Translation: CASSLPAVSASSYAQYF. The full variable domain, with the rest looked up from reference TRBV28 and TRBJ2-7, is DVKVTQSSRYLVKRTGEKVFLECVQDMDHENMFWYRQDPGLGLRLIYFSYDVKMKEKGDIPEGYSVSREKKERFSLILESASTNQTSMYLCASSLPAVSASSYAQYFGPGTRLTVT.

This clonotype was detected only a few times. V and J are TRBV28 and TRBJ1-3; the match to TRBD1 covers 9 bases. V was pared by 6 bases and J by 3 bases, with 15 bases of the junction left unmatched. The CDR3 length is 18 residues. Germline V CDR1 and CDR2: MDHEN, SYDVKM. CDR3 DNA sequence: TGTGCCAGCAGAAGGATTACCCAACAGGGGGCTGGTGGAAACACCATATATTTT. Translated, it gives CASRRITQQGAGGNTIYF.

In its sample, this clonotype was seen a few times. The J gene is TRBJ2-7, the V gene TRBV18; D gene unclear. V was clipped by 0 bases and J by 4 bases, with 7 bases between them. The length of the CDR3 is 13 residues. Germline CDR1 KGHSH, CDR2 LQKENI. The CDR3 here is CASSPPSQYEQYF. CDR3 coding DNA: TGTGCCAGCTCACCACCTTCGCAGTACGAGCAGTACTTC.

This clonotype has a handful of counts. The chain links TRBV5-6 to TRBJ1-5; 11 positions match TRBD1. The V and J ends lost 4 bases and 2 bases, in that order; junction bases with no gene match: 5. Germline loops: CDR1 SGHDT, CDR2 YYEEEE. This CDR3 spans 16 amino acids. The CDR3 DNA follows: TGTGCCAGCAGCCCGGGACAGGGGGTCCGCAATCAGCCCCAGCATTTT. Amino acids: CASSPGQGVRNQPQHF. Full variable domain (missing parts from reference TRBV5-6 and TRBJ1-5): DAGVTQSPTHLIKTRGQQVTLRCSPKSGHDTVSWYQQALGQGPQFIFQYYEEEERQRGNFPDRFSGHQFPNYSSELNVNALLLGDSALYLCASSPGQGVRNQPQHFGDGTRLSIL.

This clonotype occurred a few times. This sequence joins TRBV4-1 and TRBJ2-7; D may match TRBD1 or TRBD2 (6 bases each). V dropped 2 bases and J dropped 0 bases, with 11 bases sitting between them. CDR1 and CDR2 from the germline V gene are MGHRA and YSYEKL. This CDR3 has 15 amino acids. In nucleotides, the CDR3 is TGCGCCAGCAGCCAAATAGCGGACAGCTCCTACGAGCAGTACTTC. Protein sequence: CASSQIADSSYEQYF.

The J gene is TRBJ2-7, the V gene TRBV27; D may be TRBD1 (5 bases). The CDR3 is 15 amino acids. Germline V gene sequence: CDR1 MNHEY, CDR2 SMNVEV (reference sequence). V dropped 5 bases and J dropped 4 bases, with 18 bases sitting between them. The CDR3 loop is CASSLRVTAKYEQYF. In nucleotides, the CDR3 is TGTGCCAGCAGTCTACGCGTGACAGCTAAGTACGAGCAGTACTTC.

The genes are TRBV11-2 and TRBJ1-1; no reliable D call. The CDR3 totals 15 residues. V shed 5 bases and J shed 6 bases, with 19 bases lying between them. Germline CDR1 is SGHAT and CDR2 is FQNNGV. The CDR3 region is CASSPRLARSAEAFF. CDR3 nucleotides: TGTGCCAGCAGCCCCCGGCTGGCCAGGTCTGCTGAAGCTTTCTTT. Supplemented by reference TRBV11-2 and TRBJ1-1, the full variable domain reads EAGVAQSPRYKIIEKRQSVAFWCNPISGHATLYWYQQILGQGPKLLIQFQNNGVVDDSQLPKDRFSAERLKGVDSTLKIQPAKLEDSAVYLCASSPRLARSAEAFFGQGTRLTVV.

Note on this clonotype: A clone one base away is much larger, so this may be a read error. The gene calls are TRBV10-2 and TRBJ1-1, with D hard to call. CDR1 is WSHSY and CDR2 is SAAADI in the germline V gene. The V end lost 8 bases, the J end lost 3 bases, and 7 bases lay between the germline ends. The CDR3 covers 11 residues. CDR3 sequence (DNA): TGCGCCAGCCGAGAAGACACTGAAGCTTTCTTT. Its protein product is CASREDTEAFF.